A single T cell receptor (beta chain) is shown here with its context. What it recognizes is unknown. The data were obtained in a study of shared clonotypes between healthy human individuals. Study as a whole: Every donor yielded three CD4 naive, three CD4 memory, two CD8 naive and one CD8 memory plate. Findings and limits, study-wide: The diversity represented, both genetic and in exposure history, was limited by few donors. A handful of donors held about 5% of naive CD4 clonotypes in common. Generally, naive subsets (rather than memory subsets) showed larger estimated richness.

The length of the CDR3 is 16 residues. The ends were cut back, 8 bases at V and 0 bases at J, with 18 bases in the middle. Per germline, CDR1 MDHEN and CDR2 SYDVKM. Data came from immunoSEQ multiplex PCR; TCRdb stores just in-frame clones and leaves some out. The sample shows roughly 2.2 million clones, about 90% of them seen only once. The chain joins TRBV28 to TRBJ2-3; TRBD2 is a possible D gene (7 bases). The source material was naive CD4+ T cells from PBMCs. Regarding subset: CD45RA+ positively selected. This TCR was recovered from a man aged 18 to 35 in good health. Some clones in this sample may be carry-over from other donors' samples. As DNA, the CDR3 is TGTGCCAGCCCGAGGGGGGGGGATTCTAGCACAGATACGCAGTATTTT. Its translation is CASPRGGDSSTDTQYF.